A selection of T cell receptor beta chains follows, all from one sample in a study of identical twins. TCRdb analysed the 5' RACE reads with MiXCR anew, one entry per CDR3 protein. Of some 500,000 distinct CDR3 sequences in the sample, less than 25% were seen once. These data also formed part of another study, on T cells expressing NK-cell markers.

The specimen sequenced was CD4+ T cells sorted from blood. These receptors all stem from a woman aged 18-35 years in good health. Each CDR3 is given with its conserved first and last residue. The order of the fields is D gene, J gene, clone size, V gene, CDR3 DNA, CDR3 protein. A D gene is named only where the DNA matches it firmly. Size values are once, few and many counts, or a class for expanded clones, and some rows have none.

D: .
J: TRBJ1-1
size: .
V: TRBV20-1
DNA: TGCAGTGCATTACATGGGACGGGTACTGAAGCTTTCTTT
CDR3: CSALHGTGTEAFF

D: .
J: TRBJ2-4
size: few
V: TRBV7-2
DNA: TGTGCCAGCAGGTTTAGCACTACCACCCGACACGGAGCCAAAAACATTCAGTACTTC
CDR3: CASRFSTTTRHGAKNIQYF

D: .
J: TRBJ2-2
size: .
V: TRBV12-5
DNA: TGTGCTAGTGGTTTTTCCGGGGAGCTGTTTTTT
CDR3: CASGFSGELFF

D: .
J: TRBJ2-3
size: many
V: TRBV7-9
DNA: TGTGCCAGCAGCCCTACAGGAGCAGATACGCAGTATTTT
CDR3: CASSPTGADTQYF

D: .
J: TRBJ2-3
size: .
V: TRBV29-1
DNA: TGCAGCGTTGTATCGTCGGCCCTGGAGGGCGATACGCAGTATTTT
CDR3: CSVVSSALEGDTQYF

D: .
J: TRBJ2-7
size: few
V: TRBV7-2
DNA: TGTGCCAGCAGCTTAGTAGCCGGGACGGCCTCCTACGAGCAGTACTTC
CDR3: CASSLVAGTASYEQYF

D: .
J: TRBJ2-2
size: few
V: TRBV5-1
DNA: TGCGCCAGCAGCCCGGCCGGGACCTGGACCGGGGAGCTGTTTTTT
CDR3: CASSPAGTWTGELFF

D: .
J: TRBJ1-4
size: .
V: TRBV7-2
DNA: TGTGCCAGCAGCTTCGGGGGAGGGGAGTTTGAAAAACTGTTTTTT
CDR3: CASSFGGGEFEKLFF

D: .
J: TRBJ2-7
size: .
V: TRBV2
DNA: TGTGCCAGCAGTGAGGACTACGAGCAGTACTTC
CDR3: CASSEDYEQYF

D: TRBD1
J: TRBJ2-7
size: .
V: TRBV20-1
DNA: TGCAGTGCTGGAACGGGACAGGGGTACCACGAGCAGTACTTC
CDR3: CSAGTGQGYHEQYF

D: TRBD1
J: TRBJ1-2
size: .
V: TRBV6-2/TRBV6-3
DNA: TGTGCCAGCAGTGCCAACCGGGACAGGGTACGCTACACCTTC
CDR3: CASSANRDRVRYTF

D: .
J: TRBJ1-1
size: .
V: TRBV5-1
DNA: TGCGCCAGCAGCTCACAACCCGGGACGGCGGAAGCTTTCTTT
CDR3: CASSSQPGTAEAFF

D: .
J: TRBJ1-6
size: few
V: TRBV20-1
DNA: TGCAGTGCTAGAGGGGTGTCCTATAATTCACCCCTCCACTTT
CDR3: CSARGVSYNSPLHF

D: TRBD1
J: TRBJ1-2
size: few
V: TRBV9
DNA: TGTGCCAGCAGCCGGGACAGGGCAAACGATGGCTACACCTTC
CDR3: CASSRDRANDGYTF

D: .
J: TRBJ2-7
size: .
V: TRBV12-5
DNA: TGTGCTAGTGGTCCCTGGGGAGGCGGTCCGCCATCCTCCTACGAGCAGTACTTC
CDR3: CASGPWGGGPPSSYEQYF

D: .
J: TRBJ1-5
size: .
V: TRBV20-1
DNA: TGCAGTGCTAGAGGGTCCACGGGGGGGGATCAGCCCCAGCATTTT
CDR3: CSARGSTGGDQPQHF

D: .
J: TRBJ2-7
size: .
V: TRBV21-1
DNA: TGTGCCGGGATCTCGGGACAGGGAGAAGGCGAGCAGTACTTC
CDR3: CAGISGQGEGEQYF

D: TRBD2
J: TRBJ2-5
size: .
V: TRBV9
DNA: TGTGCCAGCAGCCGCTCCTATGGACTAGCGGGGAAACTGTACTTC
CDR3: CASSRSYGLAGKLYF

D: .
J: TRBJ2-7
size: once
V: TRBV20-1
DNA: TGCAGTGCTAGTTCCCAGAGGGCTAGCGAGCAGTACTTC
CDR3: CSASSQRASEQYF

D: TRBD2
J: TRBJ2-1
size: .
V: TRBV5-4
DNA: TGTGCCAGCAGCACGGGGGGTTACTCCTGCAATGAGCAGTTCTTC
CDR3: CASSTGGYSCNEQFF

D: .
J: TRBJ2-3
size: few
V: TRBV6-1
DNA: TGTGCCAGCAGTGAATTCCGCGGGAGCACAGATACGCAGTATTTT
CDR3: CASSEFRGSTDTQYF

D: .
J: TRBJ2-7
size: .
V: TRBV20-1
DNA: TGCAGTGCCCAAGGGGCGGGCACCTACGAGCAGTACTTC
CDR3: CSAQGAGTYEQYF

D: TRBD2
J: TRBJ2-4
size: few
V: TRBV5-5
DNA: TGTGCCAGCAGTTACCCCGGGACTAGCGGACGAAACATTCAGTACTTC
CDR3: CASSYPGTSGRNIQYF

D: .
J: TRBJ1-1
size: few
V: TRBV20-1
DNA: TGCAGTGCTAGATCCGAGGGGTCGCATAAAGCTTTCTTT
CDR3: CSARSEGSHKAFF

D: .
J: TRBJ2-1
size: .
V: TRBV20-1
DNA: TGCAGTGCTAGAGATGAGGGCCAGCCCGTCAATTTTGGTGAGCAGTTCTTC
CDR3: CSARDEGQPVNFGEQFF

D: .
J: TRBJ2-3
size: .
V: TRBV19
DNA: TGTGCCAGCCAGGGGACGGTGAGTGGTGCAGATACGCAGTATTTT
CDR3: CASQGTVSGADTQYF

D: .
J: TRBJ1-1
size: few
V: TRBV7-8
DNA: TGTGCCAGCAGCTTAGATCTGAAAGCGAACACTGAAGCTTTCTTT
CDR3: CASSLDLKANTEAFF

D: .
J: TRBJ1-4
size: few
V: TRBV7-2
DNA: TGTGCCAGCAGCTTACACAATGAAAAACTGTTTTTT
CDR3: CASSLHNEKLFF

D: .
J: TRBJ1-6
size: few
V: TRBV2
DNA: TGTGCCAGCACCCGCGACTGGGTCAGAGATTCACCCCTCCACTTT
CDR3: CASTRDWVRDSPLHF

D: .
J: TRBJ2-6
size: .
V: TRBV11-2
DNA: TGTGCCAGCAGCTTCTTAAGCTCTGGGGCCAACGTCCTGACTTTC
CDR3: CASSFLSSGANVLTF

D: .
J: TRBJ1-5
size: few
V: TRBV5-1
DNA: TGCGCCAGCAGCTTGAATAGGGGTGGTAGCAATCAGCCCCAGCATTTT
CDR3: CASSLNRGGSNQPQHF

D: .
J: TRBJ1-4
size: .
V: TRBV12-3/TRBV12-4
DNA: TGTGCCAGCAGTTGGGGTGGACGAACTAATGAAAAACTGCTTTTT
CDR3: CASSWGGRTNEKLLF

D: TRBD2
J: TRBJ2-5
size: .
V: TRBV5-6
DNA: TGTGCCAGCAGCGTCCCGGGACTAGCGGAGACCCAGTACTTC
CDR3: CASSVPGLAETQYF

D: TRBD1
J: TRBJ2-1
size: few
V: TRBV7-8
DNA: TGTGCCAGCAGCAGCCGACAGGGTAGGAGTGAGCAGTTCTTC
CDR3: CASSSRQGRSEQFF

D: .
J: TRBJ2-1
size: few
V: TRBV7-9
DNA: TGTGCCAGCAGCCTTAAGCGGTCCAGCTCCTACAATGAGCAGTTCTTC
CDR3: CASSLKRSSSYNEQFF

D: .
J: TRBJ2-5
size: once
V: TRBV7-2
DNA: TGTGCCAGCAGCTTAGGGTTGGAGGGAAGGGAGACCCAGTACTTC
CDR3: CASSLGLEGRETQYF

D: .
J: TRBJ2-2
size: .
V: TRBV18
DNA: TGTGCCAGCTCACCTGACAGAACCGGCGGGGAGCTGTTTTTT
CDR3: CASSPDRTGGELFF

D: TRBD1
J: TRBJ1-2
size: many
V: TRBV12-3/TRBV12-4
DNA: TGTGCCAGCAGTGTCGACAGGGCGATCGGTGGCTACACCTTC
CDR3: CASSVDRAIGGYTF

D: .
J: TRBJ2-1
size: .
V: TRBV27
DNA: TGTGCCAGCAGTCCGCGTGTCGTTTCCCTCTCCTACAATGAGCAGTTCTTC
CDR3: CASSPRVVSLSYNEQFF

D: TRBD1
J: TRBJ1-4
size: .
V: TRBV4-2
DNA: TGTGCCAGCAGCCAGACGGACAGGGCCGGAAAACTGTTTTTT
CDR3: CASSQTDRAGKLFF

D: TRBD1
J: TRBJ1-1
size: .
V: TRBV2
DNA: TGTGCCAGCAGTAAAGAATCAGGGGGGACTGAAGCTTTCTTT
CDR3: CASSKESGGTEAFF

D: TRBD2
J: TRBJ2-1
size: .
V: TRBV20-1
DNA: TGCAGTGCTAGGGCGGGAGGTAGGGACAATGAGCAGTTCTTC
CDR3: CSARAGGRDNEQFF

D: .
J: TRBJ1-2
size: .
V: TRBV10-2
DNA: TGCGCCAGCAGTGAAGGCGCAAACTATGGCTACACCTTC
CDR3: CASSEGANYGYTF

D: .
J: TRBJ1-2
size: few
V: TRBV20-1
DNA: TGCAGTGCTGTCGAATATGGCTACACCTTC
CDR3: CSAVEYGYTF

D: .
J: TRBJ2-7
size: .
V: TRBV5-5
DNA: TGTGCCAGCAGCCCGTTCGGGAGAGGGATCTACGAGCAGTACTTC
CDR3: CASSPFGRGIYEQYF

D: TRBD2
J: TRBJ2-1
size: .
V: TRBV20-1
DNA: TGCAGTGCTAGTTGGCTAGCGGACGATGAGCAGTTCTTC
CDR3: CSASWLADDEQFF

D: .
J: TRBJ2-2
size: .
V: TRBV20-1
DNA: TGCAGTGCTAGGAGGCTTCAGCTGACCGGGGAGCTGTTTTTT
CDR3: CSARRLQLTGELFF

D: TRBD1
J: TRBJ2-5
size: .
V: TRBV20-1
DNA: TGCAGTGCTACTCGGACAGGGGTGCCGGAGACCCAGTACTTC
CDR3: CSATRTGVPETQYF

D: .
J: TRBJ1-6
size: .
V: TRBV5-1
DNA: TGCGCCAGCAGCCCCGCGGGGCGGCTAATTAGTTCACCCCTCCACTTT
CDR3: CASSPAGRLISSPLHF

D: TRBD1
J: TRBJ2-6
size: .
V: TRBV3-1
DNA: TGTGCCAGCAGCCAAGATTATTGGACAGGGGACGCTGGGGCCAACGTCCTGACTTTC
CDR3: CASSQDYWTGDAGANVLTF

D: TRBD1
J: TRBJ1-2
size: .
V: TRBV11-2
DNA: TGTGCCAGCAGCCCCGGACGACAGGGAACTACCAACACTAACTATGGCTACACCTTC
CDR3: CASSPGRQGTTNTNYGYTF

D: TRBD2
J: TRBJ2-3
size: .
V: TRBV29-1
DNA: TGCAGCGTTGAAGGCGGGAGTGGCACAGATACGCAGTATTTT
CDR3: CSVEGGSGTDTQYF

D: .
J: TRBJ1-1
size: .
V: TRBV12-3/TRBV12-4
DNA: TGTGCCAGCAGTTTCGGGCATCGACGCCGGAACACTGAAGCTTTCTTT
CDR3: CASSFGHRRRNTEAFF

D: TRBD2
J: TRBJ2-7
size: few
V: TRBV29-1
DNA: TGCAGCGTTGTTGGTGCGGGAGGATACTACGAGCAGTACTTC
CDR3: CSVVGAGGYYEQYF

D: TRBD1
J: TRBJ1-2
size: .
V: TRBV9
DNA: TGTGCCAGCAGCCCCGGTTCAGGGGGATATGGCTACACCTTC
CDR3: CASSPGSGGYGYTF